A single sample gave rise to the 21 T cell receptor beta chains below, sequenced in a study of radiotherapy plus CTLA-4 blockade in lung cancer (dated 2018 in TCRdb). Libraries were built with the immunoSEQ multiplex PCR assay. The source is immuneACCESS, and TCRdb retained only in-frame sequences with V and J called. Part of the clones is not carried over; for the studies checked, unresolved V genes explain less than half of this, and the remainder is unexplained. Here the sample has approximately 60,000 clones; 60% to 80% occur a single time. The ten biggest clones cover approximately 4.5% of the sample. The sample here was peripheral blood, taken from a patient treated with radiotherapy plus ipilimumab. These receptors originate from a human donor with non-small cell lung cancer who had a complete response to radiotherapy plus ipilimumab.

The V gene is TRBV5-1, the J gene TRBJ2-3; tentatively, D is TRBD2 (6 bases). CDR3 size: 15 residues. In germline, CDR1 is SGHRS, CDR2 YFSETQ. The V end was cut by 4 bases, the J end by 0 bases, with 12 bases between. DNA of the CDR3: TGCGCCAGCAGCCCGGCGGGGATTAGCACAGATACGCAGTATTTT. Protein sequence: CASSPAGISTDTQYF.

The chain carries TRBV7-2 and TRBJ2-7; D unclear. Germline V lookup: CDR1 SGHTA, CDR2 FQGNSA. Trimming took off 5 bases at V and 0 bases at J, with 8 bases between the two ends. The CDR3 extends over 13 amino acids. Here the CDR3 reads CASSPGRSYEQYF. Here the CDR3 DNA reads TGTGCCAGCAGCCCGGGCCGCTCCTACGAGCAGTACTTC. Complete variable domain (other parts from reference TRBV7-2 and TRBJ2-7): GAGVSQSPSNKVTEKGKDVELRCDPISGHTALYWYRQSLGQGLEFLIYFQGNSAPDKSGLPSDRFSAERTGGSVSTLTIQRTQQEDSAVYLCASSPGRSYEQYFGPGTRLTVT.

The rearrangement joins TRBV4-1 to TRBJ1-6, with no clear D. This CDR3 region has 17 residues. Germline V gene lookup returns CDR1 MGHRA and CDR2 YSYEKL. Deletions cut 1 base from V and 7 bases from J, with 17 bases between. The CDR3 region is CASSQVPRLLGNSPLHF. CDR3 nucleotides: TGCGCCAGCAGCCAAGTCCCCAGGCTTTTGGGGAATTCACCCCTCCACTTT.

The CDR3 sequence: CASSFPDRLNEKLFF. CDR3 bases: TGTGCCAGCAGTTTCCCGGACAGATTAAATGAAAAACTGTTTTTT. This chain joins TRBV28 and TRBJ1-4; a possible D gene is TRBD1 (6 bases). Trimming took 3 bases from V and 5 from J, leaving 13 bases between them. This CDR3 region has 15 residues. Germline-derived CDR1 and CDR2 are MDHEN and SYDVKM.

This clone was observed a single time. The CDR3 is CASSSTGTNEKLFF. The DNA of the CDR3 is TGTGCCAGCAGTTCCACAGGGACTAATGAAAAACTGTTTTTT. The chain has TRBV6-5 and TRBJ1-4; D possibly corresponds to TRBD1 (6 bases). CDR1 is MNHEY, CDR2 SVGAGI, per germline. The CDR3 spans 14 residues. The V end was cut by 4 bases, the J end by 2 bases, with 8 bases between.

This clone was detected only once. The rearrangement uses TRBV25-1 and TRBJ1-1; D remains unclear. Germline V gene data show CDR1 as MGHDK and CDR2 as SYGVNS. V was cut by 3 bases and J by 1 base, with 9 bases left in between. There are 14 residues in the CDR3. The CDR3 nucleotides read TGTGCCAGCAGTGACGGACGGAAGAACACTGAAGCTTTCTTT. This encodes CASSDGRKNTEAFF.

This clone has only one observation. The chain couples TRBV2 to TRBJ2-2; D is uncertain. The V and J ends lost 4 bases and 6 bases respectively, with 6 bases between them. This CDR3 region has 12 residues. In germline, CDR1 is SNHLY, CDR2 FYNNEI. CDR3 sequence reads: CASSVSPGELFF. The CDR3 DNA is TGTGCCAGCAGTGTTTCCCCCGGGGAGCTGTTTTTT. Complete variable domain (other parts from reference TRBV2 and TRBJ2-2): EPEVTQTPSHQVTQMGQEVILRCVPISNHLYFYWYRQILGQKVEFLVSFYNNEISEKSEIFDDQFSVERPDGSNFTLKIRSTKLEDSAMYFCASSVSPGELFFGEGSRLTVL.

The J gene is TRBJ1-6, the V gene TRBV5-6, with unresolved D. This CDR3 comprises 16 residues. Germline V lookup: CDR1 SGHDT, CDR2 YYEEEE. Deletions cut 4 bases from V and 0 bases from J, with 11 bases between. DNA for the CDR3: TGTGCCAGCAGCCTCCGCGGGAGCTCCTATAATTCACCCCTCCACTTT. This sequence encodes CASSLRGSSYNSPLHF.

This chain links TRBV6-6 with TRBJ1-1; TRBD1 matches 10 bases. Germline assignment: CDR1 MNHNY and CDR2 SVGAGI (reference sequence). V gave up 2 bases and J gave up 3 bases; unmatched junction bases: 6. The CDR3 sequence is 16 residues long. The CDR3, as DNA: TGTGCCAGCAGTTACAGGGGGACAGGGGCGGACACTGAAGCTTTCTTT. Translated, it gives CASSYRGTGADTEAFF.

The chain has TRBV7-2 and TRBJ2-5, with 8 bases identical to TRBD2. Trimming removed 5 bases from V and 5 bases from J; junction bases left unmatched: 10. The CDR3 is made up of 15 amino acids. CDR1 SGHTA and CDR2 FQGNSA come from the germline V gene. The CDR3 loop reads CASSANGGAWETQYF. As DNA, the CDR3 is TGTGCCAGCAGCGCTAACGGGGGGGCCTGGGAGACCCAGTACTTC.

This chain uses TRBV6-5 with TRBJ2-2, with D perhaps matching TRBD1 (5 bases). V shed 0 bases and J shed 7 bases, with 12 bases lying between them. Germline loops: CDR1 MNHEY, CDR2 SVGAGI. This CDR3 is 15 amino acids long. CDR3 protein: CASSYSNKGYGELFF. The CDR3 DNA follows: TGTGCCAGCAGTTACTCGAATAAGGGGTACGGGGAGCTGTTTTTT.

The V gene is TRBV9, the J gene TRBJ2-7; D is uncertain. CDR1 is SGDLS and CDR2 is YYNGEE in the germline V gene. The length of the CDR3 is 14 residues. V was trimmed by 1 base and J by 1 base, leaving 9 bases between them. CDR3 protein: CASSVQGGSYEQYF. The CDR3 DNA reads TGTGCCAGCAGCGTACAAGGTGGTTCCTACGAGCAGTACTTC.

The rearrangement joins TRBV4-3 to TRBJ2-7; no clear D. Germline assignment: CDR1 LGHNA and CDR2 YSLEER. This CDR3 is 16 amino acids long. V gave up 0 bases and J gave up 1 base, with 13 bases separating them. The CDR3: CASSQDSVSGSYEQYF. CDR3 coding DNA: TGCGCCAGCAGCCAAGATTCGGTTAGTGGTTCCTACGAGCAGTACTTC.

This chain joins TRBV4-1 and TRBJ1-5, with TRBD1 as a possible D gene (5 bases). Per germline, CDR1 MGHRA and CDR2 YSYEKL. The CDR3 runs 15 residues. With 0 bases removed from V and 3 bases from J, the gap between germline ends came to 9 bases. The CDR3 spells CASSQEAGNNQPQHF. CDR3 nucleotide sequence: TGCGCCAGCAGCCAAGAGGCAGGGAACAATCAGCCCCAGCATTTT.

This rearrangement joins TRBV18 to TRBJ1-1; 9 bases line up with TRBD1. This CDR3 spans 18 amino acids. V trimming: 3 bases; J trimming: 2 bases; junction bases outside the gene matches: 13. The germline CDR1 and CDR2 sequences are KGHSH and LQKENI. The CDR3 is CASSPGWDRVYGNTEAFF. As DNA, the CDR3 is TGTGCCAGCTCACCGGGGTGGGACAGGGTGTATGGTAACACTGAAGCTTTCTTT.

The rearrangement joins TRBV9 to TRBJ1-1; 8 bases match TRBD1. CDR1 and CDR2 (germline): SGDLS, YYNGEE. With 0 bases clipped from V and 0 bases from J, the junction kept 10 bases outside the gene matches. This CDR3 contains 18 residues. This CDR3 reads CASSVAPSGGDLNTEAFF. The CDR3 DNA is TGTGCCAGCAGCGTAGCTCCGTCAGGGGGCGACCTGAACACTGAAGCTTTCTTT.

The chain employs TRBV7-9 and TRBJ1-2; the D is unclear. The CDR3 has 11 residues. The V and J ends lost 1 base and 7 bases respectively, with 4 bases between them. Germline values: CDR1 SEHNR, CDR2 FQNEAQ (reference sequence). This CDR3 is CASSLGPGYTF. CDR3 sequence (DNA): TGTGCCAGCAGCTTAGGACCTGGCTACACCTTC.

The chain is built from TRBV14 and TRBJ2-3, with 8 bases fitting TRBD2. CDR1 is SGHDN and CDR2 is FVKESK in the germline V gene. The CDR3 runs 16 residues. After removal of 1 base from V and 8 bases from J, the junction contained 11 bases not matched to a gene. In DNA form, the CDR3 reads TGTGCCAGCAGCCAAGGTAGCGCGGGAGGAGTACTTACGCAGTATTTT. This encodes CASSQGSAGGVLTQYF.

A few counts support this clone. This could be a read error, since a much larger clone is one nucleotide away. This sample includes further DNA sequences coding for the same CDR3. The chain employs TRBV5-6 and TRBJ2-2, with TRBD1 matching over 10 bases. Germline V gene lookup returns CDR1 SGHDT and CDR2 YYEEEE. The CDR3 consists of 16 residues. The chain's CDR3 is CASSRWTGGDTGELFF. CDR3 coding DNA: TGCGCCAGCAGCCGATGGACAGGGGGGGACACCGGGGAGCTGTTTTTT.

The rearrangement uses TRBV5-1 and TRBJ1-3; unclear D gene. Germline V lookup: CDR1 SGHRS, CDR2 YFSETQ. The V and J ends lost 2 bases and 4 bases respectively, with 7 bases between them. The CDR3 spans 13 residues. The CDR3 loop is CASSFDGGNTIYF. DNA for the CDR3: TGCGCCAGCAGCTTTGACGGCGGAAACACCATATATTTT.

The V gene is TRBV11-3, the J gene TRBJ2-6, with 7 bases that match TRBD1. The trim removed 5 bases at V and 0 bases at J, leaving 16 bases unmatched. The CDR3 has 20 residues. The V gene's germline CDR1 is SGHNT and CDR2 YENEEA. CDR3 nucleotides: TGTGCCAGCAGCCCAGAGACAGGGTACGAGATCCACTCTGGGGCCAACGTCCTGACTTTC. Residues: CASSPETGYEIHSGANVLTF.